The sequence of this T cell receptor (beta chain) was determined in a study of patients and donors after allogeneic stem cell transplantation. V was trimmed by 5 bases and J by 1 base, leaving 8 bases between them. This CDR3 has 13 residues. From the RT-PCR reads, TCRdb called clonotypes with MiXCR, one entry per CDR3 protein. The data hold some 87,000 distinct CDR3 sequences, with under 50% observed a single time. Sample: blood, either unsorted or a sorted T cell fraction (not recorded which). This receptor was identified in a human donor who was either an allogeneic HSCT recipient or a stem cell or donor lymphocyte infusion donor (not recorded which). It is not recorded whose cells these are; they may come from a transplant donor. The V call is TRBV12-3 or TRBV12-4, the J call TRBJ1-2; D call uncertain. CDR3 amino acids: CASSPQNNYGYTF. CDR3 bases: TGTGCCAGCAGTCCTCAGAATAACTATGGCTACACCTTC.